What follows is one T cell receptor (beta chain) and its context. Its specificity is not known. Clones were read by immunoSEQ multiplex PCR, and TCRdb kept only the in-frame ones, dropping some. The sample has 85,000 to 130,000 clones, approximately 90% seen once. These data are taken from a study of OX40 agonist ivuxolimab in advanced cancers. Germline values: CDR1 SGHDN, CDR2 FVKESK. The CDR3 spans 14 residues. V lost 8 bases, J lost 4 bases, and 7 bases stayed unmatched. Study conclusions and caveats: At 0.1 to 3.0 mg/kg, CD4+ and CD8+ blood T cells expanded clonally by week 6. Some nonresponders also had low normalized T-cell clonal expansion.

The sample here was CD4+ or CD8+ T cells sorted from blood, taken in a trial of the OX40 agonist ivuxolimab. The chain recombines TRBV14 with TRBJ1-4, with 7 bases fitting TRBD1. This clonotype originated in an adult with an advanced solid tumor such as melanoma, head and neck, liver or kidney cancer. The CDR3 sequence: CASRRQGLNEKLFF. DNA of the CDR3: TGTGCCAGCCGCAGACAGGGTCTTAATGAAAAACTGTTTTTT.